Each of the 22 T cell receptor beta chains below was sequenced from the same sample in a study of identical twins. MiXCR, run by TCRdb on the 5' RACE reads, gives a single entry per CDR3 protein. The repertoire includes 400,000 to 550,000 distinct CDR3 sequences, about 20% of them detected once, and approximately 0.95% sits in the top ten. The sample was also linked to a second study, of T cells expressing NK-cell markers.

Sequenced material: CD4+ T cells sorted from blood. Source of these receptors: a woman between 18 and 29 years old in good health.

V is TRBV9 and J is TRBJ2-4; maybe TRBD1 (6 bases). Trimming shortened V by 4 bases and J by 8 bases, and 13 bases separated the two germline ends. Looked up from germline, CDR1 is SGDLS and CDR2 is YYNGEE. This CDR3 has 13 residues. The CDR3, as DNA: TGTGCCAGCAGCACCCGGACAGCGGACATTCAGTACTTC. It translates to CASSTRTADIQYF.

This clonotype has more than one count but fewer than ten. The CDR3 loop is CASSPSDRGNEQYF. Here the CDR3 DNA reads TGTGCCAGCAGTCCTTCGGACAGGGGCAACGAGCAGTACTTC. V and J are TRBV28 and TRBJ2-7; 9 bases are shared with TRBD1. V dropped 5 bases and J dropped 5; count of bases not matched to a gene: 7. Germline-derived CDR1 and CDR2 are MDHEN and SYDVKM. The CDR3 has 14 residues.

The rearrangement uses TRBV5-1 and TRBJ2-1; TRBD2 aligns across 15 bases. The V segment lost 5 bases and the J segment 7 bases; nucleotides outside the gene matches: 7. The CDR3 consists of 16 residues. In germline, CDR1 is SGHRS, CDR2 YFSETQ. CDR3 sequence (DNA): TGCGCCAGCAGATACGGACTAGCGGGAGGGGTTAATGAGCAGTTCTTC. Translating gives CASRYGLAGGVNEQFF.

This clonotype was seen more than once but under ten times. The chain links TRBV7-2 to TRBJ2-1, with D possibly TRBD2 on 5 matching bases. CDR3 length: 14 residues. Germline CDR1 and CDR2: SGHTA and FQGNSA. Trimming pared 5 bases from V and 9 bases from J, leaving 17 bases between. The CDR3 DNA reads TGTGCCAGCAGCATCCACAGCGCGAGGGCTGAGCAGTTCTTC. Residues: CASSIHSARAEQFF.

A few counts support this clonotype. This chain connects TRBV19 to TRBJ2-7; TRBD1 matches 10 bases. Germline CDR1 reads LNHDA; CDR2 reads SQIVND (reference sequence). The CDR3 sequence is 16 residues long. V was clipped by 4 bases and J by 6 bases; unmatched bases: 12. The CDR3 DNA reads TGTGCCAGTAGTACCCGGGGACAGGGGCTTTTAGGCGAGCAGTACTTC. It is translated as CASSTRGQGLLGEQYF.

The V gene is TRBV25-1, the J gene TRBJ2-1; 11 positions agree with TRBD2. Per germline, CDR1 MGHDK and CDR2 SYGVNS. The V gene end was trimmed by 3 bases and the J gene end by 10 bases; junction bases not matched to a gene: 11. The CDR3 has 16 residues. The CDR3 is CASSDPSSGRAGEQFF. The CDR3 nucleotides are TGTGCCAGCAGTGATCCAAGTAGCGGGAGGGCCGGAGAGCAGTTCTTC.

This clonotype was counted between two and nine times. V gene TRBV6-1 combines with J gene TRBJ1-1; 7 bases fit TRBD1. Germline CDR1 reads MNHNS; CDR2 reads SASEGT. V was pared by 6 bases and J by 3 bases, with 7 bases of the junction left unmatched. This CDR3 spans 14 amino acids. CDR3 region: CASRRGGVHTEAFF. CDR3 in DNA: TGTGCCAGCAGGAGAGGGGGCGTGCACACTGAAGCTTTCTTT.

V gene TRBV20-1 combines with J gene TRBJ2-3; 12 bases are shared with TRBD2. Germline loops: CDR1 DFQATT, CDR2 SNEGSKA (reference sequence). J gave up 4 bases and V 8 bases, and 13 bases lay outside the gene matches. There are 16 residues in the CDR3. The CDR3 coding sequence is TGCAGTTCACGACTAGCGGGAGTCATACGGTCAGATACGCAGTATTTT. Its translation: CSSRLAGVIRSDTQYF.

This clonotype was observed a few times. The chain has TRBV3-1 and TRBJ1-2; D remains ambiguous. Trimming removed 4 bases from V and 1 base from J, with 16 bases in between. This CDR3 region has 16 residues. Germline V gene data show CDR1 as LGHDT and CDR2 as YNNKEL (reference sequence). The chain's CDR3 is CASSPGSRTLNYGYTF. The CDR3 bases are TGTGCCAGCAGCCCCGGTTCCCGTACCCTTAACTATGGCTACACCTTC.

V and J are TRBV3-1 and TRBJ2-7; no reliable D call. Trimming stripped 2 bases from V and 3 bases from J, with 8 bases between. The CDR3 contains 13 residues. The germline gives CDR1 LGHDT, CDR2 YNNKEL (reference sequence). The CDR3 sequence: CASSQNSIYEQYF. The CDR3 nucleotides read TGTGCCAGCAGCCAAAACTCGATCTACGAGCAGTACTTC.

A single count supports this clonotype. In DNA form, the CDR3 reads TGTGCCAGTAGTGTCTGGGATGAGCAGTTCTTC. Translation gives CASSVWDEQFF. The V gene is TRBV19, the J gene TRBJ2-1; D is unresolved. The CDR3 spans 11 residues. Trimming took 5 bases from V and 8 from J, leaving 7 bases between them. Per the germline V gene, CDR1 is LNHDA and CDR2 is SQIVND (reference sequence).

The V and J genes are TRBV7-9 and TRBJ2-1; possible D gene TRBD2, 5 bases. The CDR3 sequence is 14 residues long. V lost 2 bases to trimming and J lost 10 bases, with 15 bases between them. CDR1 is SEHNR, CDR2 FQNEAQ, per germline (reference sequence). CDR3 sequence (DNA): TGTGCCAGCAGCTTACTGGATCACGGGGAAGAGCAGTTCTTC. Translation gives CASSLLDHGEEQFF.

This clonotype was detected many times. The CDR3 reads CSASGGTGELFF. Written as DNA, the CDR3 is TGCAGTGCTAGTGGGGGTACCGGGGAGCTGTTTTTT. The chain recombines TRBV20-1 with TRBJ2-2; D assignment may be TRBD1 or TRBD2 (5 bases each). The CDR3 sequence is 12 residues long. Trimming shortened V by 3 bases and J by 5 bases, and 7 bases separated the two germline ends. CDR1 is DFQATT, CDR2 SNEGSKA, per germline (reference sequence).

This clonotype was detected only a few times. CDR3 bases: TGTGCCAGCGGGCTAGCGGGAGGCGGAGAGCAGTTCTTC. Protein: CASGLAGGGEQFF. The rearrangement links TRBV7-9 to TRBJ2-1, with 11 positions matching TRBD2. J lost 10 bases, V lost 8 bases, and 7 bases had no gene match. The CDR3 loop spans 13 amino acids. Germline loops: CDR1 SEHNR, CDR2 FQNEAQ (reference sequence).

The chain joins TRBV30 to TRBJ1-2; TRBD1 aligns across 8 bases. V shed 3 bases, J shed 8 bases, and the junction held 20 bases outside the gene matches. The CDR3 totals 17 residues. Germline V gene sequence: CDR1 GTSNPN, CDR2 SVGIG (reference sequence). Here the CDR3 DNA reads TGTGCCTGGAGCGCCAGGCGGGGACAGGTTTTTTTTCGGGGCTACACCTTC. This gives the protein CAWSARRGQVFFRGYTF.

This clonotype was seen at least ten times. The gene calls are TRBV5-6 and TRBJ2-6; D possibly corresponds to TRBD1 (5 bases). Germline CDR1 is SGHDT and CDR2 is YYEEEE. Trimming pared 0 bases from V and 4 bases from J, leaving 5 bases between. The CDR3 is made up of 14 amino acids. The CDR3 reads CASSLGGGANVLTF. DNA of the CDR3: TGTGCCAGCAGCTTGGGGGGCGGGGCCAACGTCCTGACTTTC.

A few counts support this clonotype. J is TRBJ2-7 and V is TRBV10-3; no firm D call. This CDR3 contains 13 residues. Germline loops: CDR1 ENHRY, CDR2 SYGVKD. V was shortened by 3 bases and J by 3 bases, with 9 bases between the two germline ends. The CDR3 nucleotides are TGTGCCATCAGTGAAAACACTGGCTACGAGCAGTACTTC. Its protein product is CAISENTGYEQYF.

The rearrangement links TRBV7-6 to TRBJ1-2; 9 bases are shared with TRBD1. Germline CDR1 reads SGHVS; CDR2 reads FNYEAQ. The trim removed 4 bases at V and 7 bases at J, leaving 10 bases unmatched. The CDR3 has 15 amino acids. CDR3 in DNA: TGTGCCAGCAGCTCATATACAGGGGGCGAACGTGGCTACACCTTC. Residues: CASSSYTGGERGYTF. The full variable domain, completed using reference TRBV7-6 and TRBJ1-2, is GAGVSQSPRYKVTKRGQDVALRCDPISGHVSLYWYRQALGQGPEFLTYFNYEAQQDKSGLPNDRFSAERPEGSISTLTIQRTEQRDSAMYRCASSSYTGGERGYTFGSGTRLTVV.

This clonotype was observed a single time. V and J are TRBV4-3 and TRBJ1-2, with D unresolved. In germline, CDR1 is LGHNA, CDR2 YSLEER. The ends were cut back, 0 bases at V and 7 bases at J, with 9 bases in the middle. This CDR3 spans 13 amino acids. CDR3 sequence (DNA): TGCGCCAGCAGCCAAGATGTTGGGGTTGGCTACACCTTC. Translation gives CASSQDVGVGYTF.

As for this clonotype: Sequence at one end of the junction differs from germline and may be a read error. This sequence joins TRBV4-3 and TRBJ2-7; D uncertain. The CDR3 runs to 14 residues. In germline, CDR1 is LGHNA, CDR2 YSLEER. In DNA, the CDR3 is TGCGCCAGCAGCCAAGACAGTTCCTCCCACGAGCAGTACTTC. Encoded protein: CASSQDSSSHEQYF.

The chain couples TRBV5-8 to TRBJ2-5; D is perhaps TRBD2 (6 bases). This CDR3 region has 16 residues. CDR1 is SGHTS and CDR2 is YDEGEE in the germline V gene. Deletions cut 0 bases from V and 3 bases from J, with 15 bases between. The CDR3 reads CASSLVPGTRKETQYF. CDR3 nucleotide sequence: TGTGCCAGCAGCTTGGTTCCAGGGACTCGCAAAGAGACCCAGTACTTC.

V is TRBV5-1 and J is TRBJ2-7, with 7 bases aligning to TRBD1. Unmatched junction bases numbered 9, after V lost 3 bases and J lost 6 bases. The CDR3 is made up of 14 amino acids. The germline V gene encodes CDR1 SGHRS and CDR2 YFSETQ. The CDR3 DNA is TGCGCCAGCAGCTCGGGACAGTGGGGTGGCGAGCAGTACTTC. Its translation is CASSSGQWGGEQYF.